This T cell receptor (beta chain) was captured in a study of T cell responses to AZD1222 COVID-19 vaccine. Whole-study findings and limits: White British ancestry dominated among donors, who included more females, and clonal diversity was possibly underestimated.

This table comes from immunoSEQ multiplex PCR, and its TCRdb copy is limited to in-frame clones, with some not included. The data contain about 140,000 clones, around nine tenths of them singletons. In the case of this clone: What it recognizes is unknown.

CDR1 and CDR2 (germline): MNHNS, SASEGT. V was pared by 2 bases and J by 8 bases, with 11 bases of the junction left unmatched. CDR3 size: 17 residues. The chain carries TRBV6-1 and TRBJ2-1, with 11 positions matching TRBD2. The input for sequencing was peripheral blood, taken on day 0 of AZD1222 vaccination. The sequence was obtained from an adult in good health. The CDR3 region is CASSERLGLAGVDEQFF. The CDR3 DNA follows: TGTGCCAGCAGTGAAAGGTTAGGACTAGCGGGCGTGGATGAGCAGTTCTTC.